This T cell receptor beta chain derives from a study of low-dose radiotherapy and immunotherapy resistance in tumors. The table lists this clonotype with many counts. cDNA synthesis used a TRAV/TRBV-specific primer set for both chains. Both a constant-region primer and a V-primer adapter served to amplify TCRs across 15 to 20 PCR cycles. TCRdb processed the reads anew with MiXCR; each CDR3 protein has one entry. The data show more than 70,000 distinct CDR3 sequences, around 31% seen once. V was pared by 6 bases and J by 4 bases, with 4 bases of the junction left unmatched. The CDR3 runs to 13 residues. The V gene's germline CDR1 is LNHNV and CDR2 YYDKDF (reference sequence). Time point described: before trial treatment. Donors were treated with nivolumab, ipilimumab, aspirin, and low-dose cyclophosphamide and radiotherapy.

This specimen consisted of PBMCs, obtained before treatment. This clonotype was sampled from a female donor with ovarian cancer. This sequence joins TRBV15 and TRBJ1-2, with 8 bases lining up with TRBD1. The CDR3 DNA follows: TGTGCCACCAGACCTGACAGGGGCTATGGCTACACCTTC. Its translation is CATRPDRGYGYTF.